The 27 T cell receptor beta chains reported below all come from one sample, sequenced in a study of a mutant IDH1 vaccine in newly diagnosed glioma. Their antigen targets remain unknown. As to time point: week 11, during vaccination. In every dose of vaccine, 300 ug of mutant IDH1 20-mer peptide was given alongside topical imiquimod. Clones were sequenced by immunoSEQ multiplex PCR, and TCRdb holds only the in-frame ones, with some missing. This sample has fewer than 75,000 clones, with less than 85% found just once. This specimen was PBMCs, taken from a glioma patient whose treatment included an IDH1 peptide vaccine. The origin of the receptors is a woman between 50 and 59 years old with glioma.

The gene calls are TRBV28 and TRBJ2-5, with 9 bases lining up with TRBD1. Germline-derived CDR1 and CDR2 are MDHEN and SYDVKM. The CDR3 spans 12 residues. V lost 10 bases, J lost 5 bases, and 5 bases stayed unmatched. The CDR3 loop reads CATTGGVETQYF. The DNA of the CDR3 is TGTGCCACTACAGGGGGCGTGGAGACCCAGTACTTC.

The J gene is TRBJ1-1, the V gene TRBV28; D unclear. Between the trimmed V and J ends, which lost 8 bases and 0 bases, there was a span of 4 bases. This CDR3 region has 11 residues. CDR1 is MDHEN, CDR2 SYDVKM, per germline. This chain's CDR3 is CASALNTEAFF. DNA for the CDR3: TGTGCCAGCGCCTTGAACACTGAAGCTTTCTTT.

CDR3 residues: CASSVWTAIDQPQHF. The CDR3 nucleotides read TGTGCCAGCAGTGTATGGACAGCGATAGATCAGCCCCAGCATTTT. This chain uses TRBV2 with TRBJ1-5; D may be TRBD1 (6 bases). The germline CDR1 and CDR2 sequences are SNHLY and FYNNEI. The ends were cut back, 4 bases at V and 5 bases at J, with 15 bases in the middle. This CDR3 is 15 amino acids long.

The rearrangement joins TRBV15 to TRBJ1-5; a possible D gene is TRBD1 (5 bases). Trimming took off 1 base at V and 4 bases at J, with 26 bases between the two ends. The CDR3 contains 20 residues. Germline CDR1 LNHNV, CDR2 YYDKDF (reference sequence). Here the CDR3 DNA reads TGTGCCACCAGCAGAGGACCACGGGGACTTAGAACTATACCTAATCAGCCCCAGCATTTT. It encodes CATSRGPRGLRTIPNQPQHF.

This clone was seen a handful of times. The chain is built from TRBV28 and TRBJ1-3; D not certain. The V end was cut by 5 bases, the J end by 4 bases, with 9 bases between. Germline values: CDR1 MDHEN, CDR2 SYDVKM. The CDR3 is made up of 13 amino acids. The DNA for the CDR3 is TGTGCCAGCAGTCCCTTGGGAGGAAACACCATATATTTT. This encodes CASSPLGGNTIYF. Complete variable domain (other parts from reference TRBV28 and TRBJ1-3): DVKVTQSSRYLVKRTGEKVFLECVQDMDHENMFWYRQDPGLGLRLIYFSYDVKMKEKGDIPEGYSVSREKKERFSLILESASTNQTSMYLCASSPLGGNTIYFGEGSWLTVV.

V and J are TRBV6-5 and TRBJ2-3; 9 positions agree with TRBD2. The germline CDR1 and CDR2 sequences are MNHEY and SVGAGI. Germline trimming cut 6 bases from V and 1 base from J; bases unmatched to any gene: 5. This CDR3 region has 15 residues. The CDR3 loop is CASSRGGAGTDTQYF. As DNA, the CDR3 is TGTGCCAGCAGCCGCGGGGGGGCCGGCACAGATACGCAGTATTTT.

This clone was counted between two and nine times. The chain is built from TRBV6-4 and TRBJ1-2; D gene uncertain. The CDR3 consists of 13 residues. With 0 bases removed from V and 4 bases from J, the gap between germline ends came to 6 bases. Germline CDR1 is MRHNA and CDR2 is SNTAGT. CDR3 residues: CASSDSGSYGYTF. The CDR3 region has the DNA TGTGCCAGCAGTGACTCGGGGTCCTATGGCTACACCTTC.

V is TRBV5-1 and J is TRBJ2-7; 9 nucleotides agree with TRBD1. This CDR3 is built from 16 residues. V lost 4 bases, J lost 4 bases, and 12 bases stayed unmatched. Germline V gene sequence: CDR1 SGHRS, CDR2 YFSETQ. DNA for the CDR3: TGCGCCAGCAGCCCGGGGGTACAGGGGGCGAGGTACGAGCAGTACTTC. Protein sequence: CASSPGVQGARYEQYF.

This chain uses TRBV30 with TRBJ2-3; TRBD2 matches 13 bases. Germline CDR1 and CDR2: GTSNPN and SVGIG (reference sequence). CDR3 length: 16 amino acids. After removal of 0 bases from V and 3 bases from J, the junction contained 3 bases not matched to a gene. As DNA, the CDR3 is TGTGCCTGGAGTGTACTAGCGGGGGGGCTGACAGATACGCAGTATTTT. Translated: CAWSVLAGGLTDTQYF.

The chain joins TRBV15 to TRBJ1-5; 7 bases are a match to TRBD1. The germline CDR1 and CDR2 sequences are LNHNV and YYDKDF (reference sequence). The trim removed 3 bases at V and 9 bases at J, leaving 11 bases unmatched. The CDR3 spans 15 residues. Here the CDR3 reads CATSRRDSIAWPQHF. As DNA, the CDR3 is TGTGCCACCAGCAGGCGGGACAGTATAGCTTGGCCCCAGCATTTT.

This clone was detected only a few times. For the CDR3, the DNA is TGTGCCAGCAGTGTACAGGGGAACACTGAAGCTTTCTTT. This codes for CASSVQGNTEAFF. This chain links TRBV25-1 with TRBJ1-1, with TRBD1 as a possible D gene (6 bases). Germline V gene sequence: CDR1 MGHDK, CDR2 SYGVNS. V was trimmed by 4 bases and J by 1 base, leaving 7 bases between them. CDR3 size: 13 residues.

The V call is TRBV6-6, the J call TRBJ1-5, with D tentatively TRBD1 (5 bases). Trimming removed 7 bases from V and 4 bases from J, with 17 bases in between. The CDR3 contains 15 residues. Germline assignment: CDR1 MNHNY and CDR2 SVGAGI (reference sequence). This CDR3 reads CASTEVRAVNQPQHF. The CDR3 DNA follows: TGTGCCAGCACCGAGGTCAGGGCCGTAAATCAGCCCCAGCATTTT.

V usage is TRBV7-2 and J usage is TRBJ1-2; the D is unclear. This CDR3 contains 14 residues. Per germline, CDR1 SGHTA and CDR2 FQGNSA. Trimming left V 0 bases short and J 6 bases short, with 11 bases between. In nucleotides, the CDR3 is TGTGCCAGCAGCTTAGCGCTGTTGGTGGATGGCTACACCTTC. It codes for CASSLALLVDGYTF.

The V and J genes are TRBV5-6 and TRBJ1-1; D perhaps matches TRBD1 (5 bases). From germline, CDR1 is SGHDT and CDR2 YYEEEE. This CDR3 region has 12 residues. Trimming stripped 1 base from V and 11 bases from J, with 12 bases between. CDR3 protein: CASSLSVGRAFF. The CDR3 nucleotides are TGTGCCAGCAGCTTGAGTGTGGGGCGGGCTTTCTTT.

The chain couples TRBV5-6 to TRBJ1-4, with TRBD1 matching over 7 bases. V lost 0 bases, J lost 10 bases, and 6 bases stayed unmatched. The CDR3 is made up of 14 amino acids. Germline V gene lookup returns CDR1 SGHDT and CDR2 YYEEEE. Written as DNA, the CDR3 is TGTGCCAGCAGCTTGGCAGGGGGGGGTTTAAAACTGTTTTTT. This gives the protein CASSLAGGGLKLFF.

CDR3 loop: CASSLDVPGNGYTF. In DNA form, the CDR3 reads TGTGCCAGCAGCTTAGACGTTCCGGGGAATGGCTACACCTTC. J is TRBJ1-2 and V is TRBV7-2; D gene ambiguous. The CDR3 loop spans 14 amino acids. CDR1 is SGHTA and CDR2 is FQGNSA in the germline V gene. With 1 base removed from V and 6 bases from J, the gap between germline ends came to 12 bases.

The chain joins TRBV7-3 to TRBJ2-6, with TRBD2 matching 7 bases. CDR1 is SGHTA and CDR2 is FQGTGA in the germline V gene. This CDR3 has 15 amino acids. V shed 2 bases and J 2 bases; nucleotides not matched to a gene: 0. The DNA for the CDR3 is TGTGCCAGCAGCTTAGGGGGGGCTGGGGCCAACGTCCTGACTTTC. Its translation is CASSLGGAGANVLTF.

The chain carries TRBV2 and TRBJ2-2; TRBD2 matches at 13 bases. The CDR3 spans 18 residues. With 2 bases clipped from V and 4 bases from J, the junction kept 7 bases outside the gene matches. Germline V CDR1 and CDR2: SNHLY, FYNNEI. As DNA, the CDR3 is TGTGCCAGCAGTGAAAGGGGGGGACTAGCGGGACCCACCGGGGAGCTGTTTTTT. This encodes CASSERGGLAGPTGELFF.

The rearrangement links TRBV18 to TRBJ2-2; TRBD1 is a possible D gene (5 bases). The V and J ends lost 0 bases and 1 base respectively, with 9 bases between them. The germline gives CDR1 KGHSH, CDR2 LQKENI. This CDR3 region has 16 residues. The CDR3 reads CASSPPGVGNTGELFF. The CDR3 DNA is TGTGCCAGCTCACCACCAGGGGTCGGGAACACCGGGGAGCTGTTTTTT.

V and J are TRBV18 and TRBJ2-1; TRBD1 or TRBD2 may be the D gene (7 bases each). In germline, CDR1 is KGHSH, CDR2 LQKENI. V dropped 3 bases and J dropped 5 bases, with 14 bases sitting between them. The CDR3 is 15 amino acids. The CDR3 here is CASSPFRGGDNEQFF. The CDR3 DNA sequence: TGTGCCAGCTCACCCTTCAGGGGGGGGGACAATGAGCAGTTCTTC.

V usage is TRBV7-9 and J usage is TRBJ1-3; D is undetermined. Trimming removed 4 bases at V and 0 bases at J, with 13 bases between. The CDR3 covers 16 residues. Germline CDR1 reads SEHNR; CDR2 reads FQNEAQ (reference sequence). This chain's CDR3 is CASSSTLVGSGNTIYF. The CDR3 DNA is TGTGCCAGCAGCTCGACCTTGGTGGGCTCTGGAAACACCATATATTTT.

For the CDR3, the DNA is TGCAGCGTTGAAGGGCAGTCCTACGAGCAGTACTTC. It translates to CSVEGQSYEQYF. The chain recombines TRBV29-1 with TRBJ2-7; D not resolved. The V gene lost 1 base and the J gene lost 1 base, with 5 bases spanning the gap. The germline gives CDR1 SQVTM, CDR2 ANQGSEA. The CDR3 is 12 residues long.

The genes are TRBV13 and TRBJ1-1; 9 bases map to TRBD1. This CDR3 is 14 amino acids long. Germline V lookup: CDR1 PRHDT, CDR2 FYEKMQ (reference sequence). Trimming at V came to 3 bases and at J to 6 bases, leaving 5 bases not matched to a gene. In nucleotides, the CDR3 is TGTGCCAGCAGCTTGACAGGGGGGGTCTCTGAAGCTTTCTTT. This encodes CASSLTGGVSEAFF.

The chain has TRBV6-6 and TRBJ1-2; the D is unclear. This CDR3 is 12 amino acids long. CDR1 and CDR2 (germline): MNHNY, SVGAGI (reference sequence). The V end lost 8 bases, the J end lost 1 base, and 8 bases lay between the germline ends. Here the CDR3 reads CASRDINYGYTF. The CDR3 DNA reads TGTGCCAGCCGGGATATTAACTATGGCTACACCTTC.

This chain uses TRBV7-9 with TRBJ2-1, with no clear D. This CDR3 region has 14 residues. V was trimmed by 4 bases and J by 1 base, leaving 8 bases between them. Per the germline V gene, CDR1 is SEHNR and CDR2 is FQNEAQ (reference sequence). CDR3 DNA sequence: TGTGCCAGCAGCTCCTCCGGGTCCTACAATGAGCAGTTCTTC. Amino acids: CASSSSGSYNEQFF.

The chain has TRBV28 and TRBJ1-2; D gene unclear. CDR1 is MDHEN, CDR2 SYDVKM, per germline. This CDR3 comprises 13 residues. V lost 4 bases to trimming and J lost 2 bases, with 8 bases between them. Written as DNA, the CDR3 is TGTGCCAGCAGTTCCAGTATCAACTATGGCTACACCTTC. Protein product: CASSSSINYGYTF.

The rearrangement uses TRBV7-2 and TRBJ2-1; D gene ambiguous. The V end lost 8 bases, the J end lost 0 bases, and 11 bases lay between the germline ends. CDR1 is SGHTA and CDR2 is FQGNSA in the germline V gene. The length of the CDR3 is 14 residues. Here the CDR3 reads CASCQASSYNEQFF. CDR3 sequence (DNA): TGTGCCAGCTGTCAGGCCAGCTCCTACAATGAGCAGTTCTTC.